The clone carrying this T cell receptor (beta chain) was observed a few times. Its antigen is still unknown. This entry comes from a study of identical twins. Points from the study as a whole: Insertions were fewer in abundant cord blood beta clonotypes, whereas memory repertoires showed none of this pattern. Beta out-of-frame sequences showed weaker excess sharing between twins.

V was shortened by 1 base and J by 6 bases, with 15 bases between the two germline ends. Germline loops: CDR1 SGHDN, CDR2 FVKESK. The CDR3 consists of 16 residues. Each CDR3 protein is one row after TCRdb ran MiXCR on the 5' RACE reads. The table has about 250,000 distinct CDR3 sequences, about 8.3% seen once; the top ten hold less than 4%. This sample also belongs to another study, concerning yellow fever vaccine responses in identical twins.

Sequences were obtained from CD8+ T cells sorted from blood. V usage is TRBV14 and J usage is TRBJ2-2; D might be TRBD2 (5 bases). The receptor's source is a woman aged 18-29 years in good health. The CDR3 here is CASSQVIGGYAGELFF. The CDR3 DNA reads as TGTGCCAGCAGCCAAGTAATCGGAGGTTACGCCGGGGAGCTGTTTTTT.